This T cell receptor (beta chain) emerged from a study of blood T cell repertoires in COVID-19. Study-wide background: Samples came from the United States, Italy and Spain, spanning acute and convalescent COVID-19. The cDNA or gDNA used as material had been derived from T cells, B-cell-depleted T cells, or PBMCs.

CDR1 and CDR2 (germline): SGHRS, YFSETQ. The germline V and J ends were trimmed by 3 bases and 3 bases, with 10 bases remaining between them. The CDR3 has 14 amino acids. In the authors' workflow: Reference gene primer amplification in the assay estimated nucleated cell counts. Produced via immunoSEQ multiplex PCR; TCRdb's table is partial and in-frame only. V and J calls and clone size are copied from that table; D and trimming were computed from the DNA. The repertoire consists of some 130,000 clones, with around 73% occurring once and the leading ten covering 9.5% to 12%. The receptor was isolated from a man aged 55 to 70 who had recovered from COVID-19. The chain couples TRBV5-1 to TRBJ1-3; TRBD1 is a possible D gene (6 bases). Input material: peripheral blood. CDR3 sequence (DNA): TGCGCCAGCAGCTACAGGACAGATGGAAACACCATATATTTT. Translating it yields CASSYRTDGNTIYF.